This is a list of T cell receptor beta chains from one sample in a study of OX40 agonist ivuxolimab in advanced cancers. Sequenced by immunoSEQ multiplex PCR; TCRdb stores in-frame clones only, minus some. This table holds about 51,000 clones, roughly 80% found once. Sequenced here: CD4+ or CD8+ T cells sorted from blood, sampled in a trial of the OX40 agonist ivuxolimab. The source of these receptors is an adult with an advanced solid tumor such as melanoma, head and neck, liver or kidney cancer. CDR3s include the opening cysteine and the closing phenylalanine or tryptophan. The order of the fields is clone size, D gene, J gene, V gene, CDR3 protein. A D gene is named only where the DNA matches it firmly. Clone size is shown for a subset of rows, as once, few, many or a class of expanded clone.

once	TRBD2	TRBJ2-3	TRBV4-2	CASSQDFSGRGDTQYF
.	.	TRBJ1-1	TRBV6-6	CASSLQGNTEAFF
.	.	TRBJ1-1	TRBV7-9	CASSRYPSFMNTEAFF
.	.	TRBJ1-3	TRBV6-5	CASSLMTGGNTIYF
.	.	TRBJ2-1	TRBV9	CASGSWGVGEQFF
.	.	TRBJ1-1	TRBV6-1	CASSAHNQMNTEAFF
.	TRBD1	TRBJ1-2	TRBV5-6	CASSLRDRGRANNYGYTF
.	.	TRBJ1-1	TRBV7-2	CASSLEIGWAVSRAFF
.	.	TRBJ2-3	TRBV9	CASQRARTDTQYF
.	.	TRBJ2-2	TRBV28	CASSIAGELFF
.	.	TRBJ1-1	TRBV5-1	CASSFTGLGTEAFF
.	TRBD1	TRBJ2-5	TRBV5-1	CASNPSTGGKETQYF
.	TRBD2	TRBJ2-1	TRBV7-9	CASSVGTSGRANRINEQFF
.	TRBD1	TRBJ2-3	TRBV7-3	CASSLSTGGTDTQYF
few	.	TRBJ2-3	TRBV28	CASSPYAPLGVRRLTDTQYF
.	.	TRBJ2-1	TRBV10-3	CAISDPTSISNEQFF
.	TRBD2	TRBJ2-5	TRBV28	CASSSASGIEGTQYF
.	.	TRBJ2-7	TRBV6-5	CASGIALGSPQGQYF
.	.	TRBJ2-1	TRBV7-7	CASSLGNGNGEQFF
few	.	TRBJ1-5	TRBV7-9	CASSDTRTDTYQPQHF
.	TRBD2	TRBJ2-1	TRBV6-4	CASSDSRGGEQFF
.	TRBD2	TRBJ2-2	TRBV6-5	CASSYLAGVVGELFF
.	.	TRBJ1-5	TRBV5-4	CASSLDTSQPQHF
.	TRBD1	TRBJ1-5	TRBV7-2	CASSYQRGTGGHQPQHF
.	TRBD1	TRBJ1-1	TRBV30	CAWGGTGGWTEAFF
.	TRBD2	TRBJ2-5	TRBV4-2	CASSQVDVMSGRVPQYF
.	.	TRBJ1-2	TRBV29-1	CSVLVGQSLGYTF
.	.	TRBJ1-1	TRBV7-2	CASSPGMNTEAFF
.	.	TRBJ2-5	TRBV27	CASSLEAGHQETQYF
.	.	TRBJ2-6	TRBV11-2	CASSPRAGANVLTF
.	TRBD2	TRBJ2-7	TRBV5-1	CASRDTSGEQYF
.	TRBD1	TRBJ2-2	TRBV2	CASSSWTGVPGELFF
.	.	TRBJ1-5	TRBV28	CASSFHAGGDSQPQHF
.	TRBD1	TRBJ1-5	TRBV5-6	CASSATGGRQPQHF
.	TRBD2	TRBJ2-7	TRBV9	CASSPRGLADSYEQYF
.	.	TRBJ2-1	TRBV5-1	CASSLSGSPGNEQFF